The rows below give T cell receptor beta chains drawn from one sample of a study of blood T cell repertoires in COVID-19. Method: immunoSEQ multiplex PCR; TCRdb's copy keeps in-frame clones and lacks some. The sample records around 150,000 clones, about 86% being singletons. Sequencing was carried out using peripheral blood. These receptor sequences come from a man in his 70s with acute or convalescent COVID-19. CDR3s include the opening cysteine and the closing phenylalanine or tryptophan. The D gene is left open where the match is weak. Size is stated for part of the rows, as once, few or many counts, or as a class when the clone is expanded.

V gene	D gene	clone size	J gene	CDR3 length	CDR3 DNA	CDR3 protein
TRBV5-4	TRBD1	.	TRBJ2-5	13	TGTGCCAGCAGCCGACAGGGATCGGAGACCCAGTACTTC	CASSRQGSETQYF
TRBV19	TRBD1	.	TRBJ2-7	15	TGTGCCAGTAGTCCGATTCCGGGACAGGGGGGCGAGCAGTACTTC	CASSPIPGQGGEQYF
TRBV29-1	TRBD1	.	TRBJ2-3	14	TGCAGCTCCCCGGGGACAGAAGGAGCAGATACGCAGTATTTT	CSSPGTEGADTQYF
TRBV7-2	.	few	TRBJ1-5	12	TGTGCCAGCAGCTCTCAGGGAAGAGCCCAGCATTTT	CASSSQGRAQHF
TRBV3-1/TRBV3-2	TRBD1	many	TRBJ2-7	14	TGTGCCAGCAGCGCACAGGGGCGCTCCTACGAGCAGTACTTC	CASSAQGRSYEQYF
TRBV7-3	.	.	TRBJ1-1	14	TGTGCCAGCAGCTTAACAGGCGGCGACACTGAAGCTTTCTTT	CASSLTGGDTEAFF
TRBV24-1	TRBD1	.	TRBJ2-7	15	TGTGCCACCAGTGATTCCGGGACAGGGACCTACGAGCAGTACTTC	CATSDSGTGTYEQYF
TRBV19	TRBD2	.	TRBJ2-2	17	TGTGCCAGTAGTCCCCGGGGACTAGCGGGATGGGCCGGGGAGCTGTTTTTT	CASSPRGLAGWAGELFF
TRBV18	.	.	TRBJ2-3	15	TGTGCCAGCTCACCAGATCCGAGCTACACAGATACGCAGTATTTT	CASSPDPSYTDTQYF
TRBV3-1/TRBV3-2	.	.	TRBJ2-1	13	TGTGCCAGCAGCCAACAGGGTCGGAATGAGCAGTTCTTC	CASSQQGRNEQFF
TRBV28	.	.	TRBJ1-6	15	TGTGCCAGCAGTCCCTCAAATTCGCGTAATTCACCCCTCCACTTT	CASSPSNSRNSPLHF
TRBV24-1	TRBD1	.	TRBJ1-2	18	TGTGCCACCAGTGATTCCCCTTCAAGGACGACAGGGATGGAAGGCTACACCTTC	CATSDSPSRTTGMEGYTF
TRBV9	TRBD2	.	TRBJ2-1	18	TGTGCCAGCAGCGTAGCGAGCCAAGCGGGAGGGCCCCACAATGAGCAGTTCTTC	CASSVASQAGGPHNEQFF
TRBV11-2	.	.	TRBJ2-7	13	TGTGCCAGCAGCACGGGACTTTTCTACGAGCAGTACTTC	CASSTGLFYEQYF
TRBV29-1	.	once	TRBJ2-7	10	TGCAGCGTCCTACAGGGTGAGCAGTACTTC	CSVLQGEQYF
TRBV27	TRBD2	.	TRBJ2-2	15	TGTGCCAGCAGTTTGAGGACTAGCGGGACCGGGGAGCTGTTTTTT	CASSLRTSGTGELFF
TRBV7-9	.	.	TRBJ2-7	12	TGTGCCAGCAGCCCCCTCTCCTACGAGCAGTACTTC	CASSPLSYEQYF
TRBV29-1	TRBD2	.	TRBJ2-3	14	TGCAGCGTTGGGACTAGCGGGAGGGGAGATACGCAGTATTTT	CSVGTSGRGDTQYF
TRBV5-5	.	.	TRBJ1-5	14	TGTGCCAGCAGCCCGAGGGGGGGCGATCAGCCCCAGCATTTT	CASSPRGGDQPQHF
TRBV12-3/TRBV12-4	.	.	TRBJ2-1	12	TGTGCCAGCAGCCCGGTCTACAATGAGCAGTTCTTC	CASSPVYNEQFF
TRBV6-6	.	.	TRBJ2-1	13	TGTGCCAGCGATTGGCAGGGTGGTAATGAGCAGTTCTTC	CASDWQGGNEQFF
TRBV28	.	.	TRBJ2-5	14	TGTGCCAGCAGTCCCCTTAGCGGACAAGAGACCCAGTACTTC	CASSPLSGQETQYF
TRBV5-4	TRBD2	.	TRBJ2-3	16	TGTGCCAGCAGCTTGGATCTAGCGGGAGGCACAGATACGCAGTATTTT	CASSLDLAGGTDTQYF
TRBV7-3	TRBD1	.	TRBJ2-6	19	TGTGCCAGCAGCATCCCGCCGGGACAGGGGGTCTCTGGGGCCAACGTCCTGACTTTC	CASSIPPGQGVSGANVLTF
TRBV2	TRBD1	.	TRBJ2-7	14	TGTGCCAGCAAGGGGGACAGGGCCTCCTACGAGCAGTACTTC	CASKGDRASYEQYF
TRBV11-3	.	.	TRBJ2-2	14	TGTGCCAGCAGCTTATCCAGGGGCACCGGGGAGCTGTTTTTT	CASSLSRGTGELFF
TRBV3-1/TRBV3-2	TRBD2	.	TRBJ2-1	18	TGTGCCAGCAGCCAACTTCTTATGACTAGCGGGAGTCACAATGAGCAGTTCTTC	CASSQLLMTSGSHNEQFF
TRBV12-3/TRBV12-4	.	.	TRBJ2-2	12	TGTGCCAGTGTGAGGGACACCGGGGAGCTGTTTTTT	CASVRDTGELFF
TRBV5-4	.	once	TRBJ2-5	13	TGTGCCAGCAGCTTCAGGGGAGGGGAGACCCAGTACTTC	CASSFRGGETQYF
TRBV7-3	.	.	TRBJ2-3	13	TGTGCCAGCAGCCTGACAGGCCCAGATACGCAGTATTTT	CASSLTGPDTQYF
TRBV7-9	TRBD2	.	TRBJ2-2	15	TGTGCCACCTTTGCGGGGAGGGCCAGTTCCGGGGAGCTGTTTTTT	CATFAGRASSGELFF
TRBV28	.	.	TRBJ1-6	16	TGTGCCAGCAGTTCCCGTTCCGGGGGGGTGCGCTCACCCCTCCACTTT	CASSSRSGGVRSPLHF
TRBV7-2	TRBD1	once	TRBJ2-2	15	TGTGCCAGCAGCTCGGGACAGGGGAACACCGGGGAGCTGTTTTTT	CASSSGQGNTGELFF
TRBV19	TRBD1	once	TRBJ1-5	15	TGTGCCAGTAGCCCCCCCGGACAGGGGGATCAGCCCCAGCATTTT	CASSPPGQGDQPQHF
TRBV19	.	.	TRBJ2-7	14	TGTGCCAGTAGTATAGGCAGCGGAGCCTACGAGCAGTACTTC	CASSIGSGAYEQYF
TRBV5-1	TRBD1	.	TRBJ2-1	15	TGCGCCAGCAGCTCCGACAGGGGGTTGGTCAATGAGCAGTTCTTC	CASSSDRGLVNEQFF
TRBV5-1	TRBD1	.	TRBJ2-5	17	TGCGCCAGCAGCTTGAGGTTAGGGGGCGAATTCGGAGAGACCCAGTACTTC	CASSLRLGGEFGETQYF
TRBV6-2/TRBV6-3	TRBD1	.	TRBJ1-5	15	TGTGCCAGCAACCCCCCGGGACAGATCAATCAGCCCCAGCATTTT	CASNPPGQINQPQHF
TRBV7-3	.	.	TRBJ2-3	14	TGTGCCAGCAGCCCGGACAGAAGCACAGATACGCAGTATTTT	CASSPDRSTDTQYF
TRBV6-6	TRBD2	.	TRBJ2-1	15	TGTGCCAGCAGTTTATCGGGAGGGCCTTCTAATGAGCAGTTCTTC	CASSLSGGPSNEQFF
TRBV2	.	.	TRBJ1-6	14	TGTGCCAGCAGTGAAGAGCCAGGGCGGTCACCCCTCCACTTT	CASSEEPGRSPLHF
TRBV29-1	TRBD1	.	TRBJ2-7	12	TGCAGCGTGGGACAGTCTACCTACGAGCAGTACTTC	CSVGQSTYEQYF
TRBV11-2	TRBD2	.	TRBJ2-7	14	TGTGCCAGCAGCTTCTCAAGCGGGAGCCACGAGCAGTACTTC	CASSFSSGSHEQYF
TRBV28	.	.	TRBJ1-1	13	TGTGCCAGCAGTTTAACGGGGGGGGGTAGAGCTTTCTTT	CASSLTGGGRAFF
TRBV30	TRBD1	.	TRBJ1-2	16	TGTGCCTGGAGCGCCTCCGGGACAGGGTGGGCGGCCGGCTACACCTTC	CAWSASGTGWAAGYTF
TRBV19	.	.	TRBJ2-1	16	TGTGCCAGTAGTATATTGGGGGGAGCTATGGGCAATGAGCAGTTCTTC	CASSILGGAMGNEQFF
TRBV29-1	.	.	TRBJ2-1	15	TGCAGCGTTGAATTCCCAGTCACCTCCTACAATGAGCAGTTCTTC	CSVEFPVTSYNEQFF
TRBV9	.	.	TRBJ1-4	17	TGTGCCAGCAGCTCCCCCAGGGAGGGGGTGAGAAATGAAAAACTGTTTTTT	CASSSPREGVRNEKLFF
TRBV5-8	.	.	TRBJ2-7	15	TGTGCCAGCAGCTCTTCCCCGGGATACACCTACGAGCAGTACTTC	CASSSSPGYTYEQYF
TRBV11-2	TRBD1	.	TRBJ1-1	16	TGTGCCAGCAGCTCGCAGGGGGCTGGGGGGAACACTGAAGCTTTCTTT	CASSSQGAGGNTEAFF
TRBV7-3	TRBD1	.	TRBJ1-2	15	TGTGCCAGCAGCTTGGGACAGGGGGCGAACTATGGCTACACCTTC	CASSLGQGANYGYTF
TRBV27	TRBD1	.	TRBJ2-3	13	TGTGCCATCCGACAGGGGGCAACAGATACGCAGTATTTT	CAIRQGATDTQYF
TRBV7-9	TRBD2	.	TRBJ2-2	18	TGTGCCAGCAGCGCGATAATAACTAGCGGGAGTGGTACCGGGGAGCTGTTTTTT	CASSAIITSGSGTGELFF
TRBV19	.	.	TRBJ2-7	14	TGTGCCAGTAGTAGGGGACACACAGCCTACGAGCAGTACTTC	CASSRGHTAYEQYF
TRBV28	.	.	TRBJ2-5	14	TGTGCCAGCAGTAGACTAATTTTCGGGGAGACCCAGTACTTC	CASSRLIFGETQYF
TRBV27	TRBD2	.	TRBJ2-7	16	TGTGCCAGCAGTCCCCTCGGCGGGGGTGGAGGATACGAGCAGTACTTC	CASSPLGGGGGYEQYF
TRBV28	.	.	TRBJ1-4	15	TGTGCCAGCAGTCCCCGGGACACCGGAGGCGGAAAACTGTTTTTT	CASSPRDTGGGKLFF
TRBV28	.	.	TRBJ2-7	14	TGTGCCAGCAGTTTCTCCAGGGGTTCCTACGAGCAGTACTTC	CASSFSRGSYEQYF
TRBV21-1	.	few	TRBJ2-7	14	TGTGCCAGCCCTCAAGGACAGATTTTCCACGAGCAGTACTTC	CASPQGQIFHEQYF
TRBV2	TRBD1	.	TRBJ1-5	15	TGTGCCAGCAGTGGGACAGGGGGCTTTTATCAGCCCCAGCATTTT	CASSGTGGFYQPQHF